These 5 T cell receptor beta chains were all obtained from the same sample, sequenced in a study of T cells in Graves' hyperthyroidism and ophthalmopathy. RNA transcripts were the template for amplifying TCR beta CDR3 regions. Primed by the HTBI set, a first-round RT-PCR was run on the TCR CDR3. Via MiXCR, TCRdb re-called the multiplex PCR reads, giving one row per CDR3 protein. The sample consists of under 700,000 distinct CDR3 sequences, 16% of them appearing once. Material: blood. The origin of the receptors is a woman aged 18-29 years with Graves' hyperthyroidism.

The chain links TRBV20-1 to TRBJ2-7; D is perhaps TRBD1 or TRBD2 (5 bases each). The germline V and J ends were trimmed by 3 bases and 6 bases, with 6 bases remaining between them. The CDR3 contains 10 residues. In germline, CDR1 is DFQATT, CDR2 SNEGSKA (reference sequence). Here the CDR3 reads CSASGGEQYF. The CDR3 nucleotides are TGCAGTGCTAGTGGGGGCGAGCAGTACTTC.

This clonotype showed up many times. The rearrangement links TRBV6-4 to TRBJ2-3; 10 nucleotides align to TRBD2. Per germline, CDR1 MRHNA and CDR2 SNTAGT. V was clipped by 3 bases and J by 4 bases; unmatched bases: 4. The CDR3 length is 15 residues. The CDR3 spells CASSESSGGADTQYF. The CDR3 coding sequence is TGTGCCAGCAGTGAATCTAGCGGGGGTGCAGATACGCAGTATTTT.

With respect to this clonotype: This may come from a read error, since a much larger clone is one base off. The V call is TRBV4-1, the J call TRBJ2-1; 12 nucleotides match TRBD2. With V trimmed by 5 bases and J by 6 bases, 8 bases remained unmatched. CDR1 MGHRA and CDR2 YSYEKL come from the germline V gene. This CDR3 spans 16 amino acids. The CDR3 nucleotides are TGCGCCAGCAGCTTGCGGACTAGCGGGGAACGCAATGAGCAGTTCTTC. Its translation is CASSLRTSGERNEQFF.

This clonotype has at least ten counts. DNA of the CDR3: TGCAGTGCGCAGGGGGGGGACGGCAGCTCCGAGCAGTACTTC. Its translation: CSAQGGDGSSEQYF. This chain connects TRBV20-1 to TRBJ2-7; D is perhaps TRBD1 or TRBD2 (7 bases each). V dropped 6 bases and J dropped 6 bases, with 21 bases sitting between them. The CDR3 covers 14 residues. Germline V gene sequence: CDR1 DFQATT, CDR2 SNEGSKA (reference sequence).

In this sample, this clonotype turned up many times. The gene calls are TRBV7-9 and TRBJ2-1; the match to TRBD1 covers 7 bases. The CDR3 length is 16 residues. V lost 5 bases to trimming and J lost 2 bases; unmatched junction nucleotides: 9. Germline loops: CDR1 SEHNR, CDR2 FQNEAQ (reference sequence). As DNA, the CDR3 is TGTGCCAGCAGCCCCCCCCAAGGGGGCGCCTACAATGAGCAGTTCTTC. Its translation: CASSPPQGGAYNEQFF.